This is a list of T cell receptor beta chains from one sample in a study of technical replicates of blood from a handful of donors. Method: immunoSEQ multiplex PCR; TCRdb's copy keeps in-frame clones and lacks some. The profile shows around 68,000 clones, 91% of them singletons. The sequencing input was T cells isolated from PBMCs. The receptor set was obtained from a human donor in good health. Some clones in this sample may be carry-over from other donors' samples. CDR3s include the opening cysteine and the closing phenylalanine or tryptophan. The order of the fields is V gene, clone size, D gene, J gene, CDR3 protein, CDR3 DNA. The D gene is left open where the match is weak. Size values are once, few and many counts, or a class for expanded clones, and some rows have none.

TRBV5-1	-	TRBD2	TRBJ2-1	CASSFPGTSGSGEQFF	TGCGCCAGCAGCTTTCCCGGGACTAGCGGGTCGGGGGAGCAGTTCTTC
TRBV28	-	-	TRBJ2-7	CASSKTPGQQYF	TGTGCCAGCAGTAAAACCCCAGGGCAGCAGTACTTC
TRBV27	-	TRBD1	TRBJ2-2	CASTPGQGLTGELFF	TGTGCCAGCACTCCGGGACAGGGCCTTACCGGGGAGCTGTTTTTT
TRBV5-6	once	-	TRBJ2-5	CASSTGWRVEGETQYF	TGTGCCAGCAGCACCGGTTGGAGGGTGGAGGGAGAGACCCAGTACTTC
TRBV6-4	few	-	TRBJ2-2	CASSGGPFTGELFF	TGTGCCAGCAGTGGAGGGCCGTTCACCGGGGAGCTGTTTTTT
TRBV9	few	TRBD1	TRBJ1-1	CASSVGSGTGNTEAFF	TGTGCCAGCAGCGTAGGGTCCGGGACAGGGAACACTGAAGCTTTCTTT
TRBV19	-	TRBD1	TRBJ1-5	CASSIDWTGGQPQHF	TGTGCCAGTAGTATAGATTGGACAGGGGGCCAGCCCCAGCATTTT
TRBV29-1	-	-	TRBJ2-7	CSVLRESSYEQYF	TGCAGCGTGCTTCGGGAATCCTCCTACGAGCAGTACTTC
TRBV19	-	TRBD2	TRBJ2-7	CATSGGIFAASYEQYF	TGTGCCACCTCGGGGGGGATTTTCGCGGCATCCTACGAGCAGTACTTC
TRBV15	-	-	TRBJ2-7	CATGSDEQYF	TGTGCCACAGGGAGCGACGAGCAGTACTTC
TRBV4-2	-	TRBD1	TRBJ1-5	CASSQDTAGGQPQHF	TGTGCCAGCAGCCAAGATACGGCAGGGGGTCAGCCCCAGCATTTT
TRBV15	-	TRBD2	TRBJ2-7	CATSRVGRTSGSHEQYF	TGTGCCACCAGCAGAGTAGGTAGAACTAGCGGGAGCCACGAGCAGTACTTC
TRBV10-2	-	TRBD2	TRBJ2-1	CASSDPAGGHNEQFF	TGCGCCAGCAGTGATCCAGCGGGGGGGCACAATGAGCAGTTCTTC
TRBV5-1	-	-	TRBJ1-4	CASSSTGVNEKLFF	TGCGCCAGCAGCAGCACCGGGGTTAATGAAAAACTGTTTTTT
TRBV4-2	-	TRBD1	TRBJ1-5	CASSQDLGQGGQPQHF	TGTGCCAGCAGCCAAGATTTGGGACAGGGAGGACAGCCCCAGCATTTT
TRBV7-9	-	-	TRBJ2-7	CASSSNDGGFYEQYF	TGTGCCAGCAGCTCAAATGACGGGGGATTTTACGAGCAGTACTTC
TRBV7-6	-	TRBD1	TRBJ2-7	CASSLEAYLGQGYEQYF	TGTGCCAGCAGCTTAGAAGCCTACCTGGGACAGGGCTACGAGCAGTACTTC
TRBV5-1	-	TRBD1	TRBJ1-1	CASSYDREEFGAFF	TGCGCCAGCAGCTACGACAGGGAAGAGTTCGGAGCTTTCTTT
TRBV5-1	-	-	TRBJ1-3	CASSPRGAGNTIYF	TGCGCCAGCAGCCCCCGGGGGGCTGGAAACACCATATATTTT
TRBV7-9	once	-	TRBJ1-2	CASSLTSGNYGYTF	TGTGCCAGCAGCTTAACTTCGGGGAACTATGGCTACACCTTC
TRBV27	-	TRBD1	TRBJ1-1	CASSSGTGDTEAFF	TGTGCCAGCAGTTCTGGGACAGGGGACACTGAAGCTTTCTTT
TRBV5-1	few	-	TRBJ1-4	CASSLAGGSGEKLFF	TGCGCCAGCAGCTTGGCGGGCGGAAGCGGCGAAAAACTGTTTTTT
TRBV2	-	TRBD2	TRBJ2-2	CASRRLAGEVGELFF	TGTGCCAGCAGGAGGCTAGCGGGAGAGGTCGGGGAGCTGTTTTTT
TRBV10-3	-	-	TRBJ2-1	CAISEGAFSYNEQFF	TGTGCCATCAGTGAGGGGGCGTTTTCCTACAATGAGCAGTTCTTC
TRBV1	-	-	TRBJ2-7	CTTSVLYEQYF	TGCACCACTAGCGTCCTATACGAGCAGTACTTC
TRBV7-2	-	-	TRBJ2-1	CASSLISGNSYNEQFF	TGTGCCAGCAGCTTAATTAGCGGAAACTCCTACAATGAGCAGTTCTTC
TRBV6-5	-	-	TRBJ1-5	CASSQTSGDQPQHF	TGTGCCAGCAGTCAGACCTCAGGGGATCAGCCCCAGCATTTT
TRBV19	-	TRBD1	TRBJ1-5	CASSETGTYQPQHF	TGTGCCAGTAGTGAGACAGGGACCTATCAGCCCCAGCATTTT
TRBV25-1	-	-	TRBJ1-3	CASSEEAGGFSGNTIYF	TGTGCCAGCAGTGAAGAGGCGGGGGGGTTCTCTGGAAACACCATATATTTT
TRBV11-2	-	-	TRBJ1-3	CASSLGGKGSGNTIYF	TGTGCCAGCAGCTTAGGCGGAAAAGGCTCTGGAAACACCATATATTTT
TRBV6-5	-	-	TRBJ1-1	CASSPQGNTEAFF	TGTGCCAGCAGCCCACAGGGGAACACTGAAGCTTTCTTT
TRBV27	-	TRBD2	TRBJ2-1	CALWTSGRGNNEQFF	TGTGCCCTTTGGACTAGCGGGAGGGGAAACAATGAGCAGTTCTTC
TRBV29-1	few	TRBD1	TRBJ2-3	CSAEGQGGFSSTDTQYF	TGCAGCGCGGAGGGACAGGGAGGCTTTTCTAGCACAGATACGCAGTATTTT
TRBV9	-	-	TRBJ1-4	CASSVGHQGTNEKLFF	TGTGCCAGCAGCGTAGGACACCAGGGAACTAATGAAAAACTGTTTTTT
TRBV7-9	-	-	TRBJ1-1	CASSLSGAQAEAFF	TGTGCCAGCAGCTTAAGTGGTGCACAGGCTGAAGCTTTCTTT
TRBV25-1	-	-	TRBJ2-7	CASSWTGDSYEQYF	TGTGCCAGCAGCTGGACCGGGGATAGCTACGAGCAGTACTTC
TRBV7-6	-	-	TRBJ1-2	CASSLGTSYGYTF	TGTGCCAGCAGCTTAGGGACAAGCTATGGCTACACCTTC
TRBV21-1	-	-	TRBJ1-5	CASSKTAEKLLQPQHF	TGTGCCAGCAGCAAAACTGCGGAAAAGCTATTACAGCCCCAGCATTTT
TRBV5-5	-	TRBD2	TRBJ2-1	CASSGGTSGGGSYNEQFF	TGTGCCAGCAGCGGCGGGACTAGCGGGGGGGGCTCCTACAATGAGCAGTTCTTC
TRBV2	-	-	TRBJ2-2	CASSVWSSTGELFF	TGTGCCAGCAGTGTGTGGAGTAGCACCGGGGAGCTGTTTTTT
TRBV6-1	-	-	TRBJ1-4	CASSEQLMGAREKLFF	TGTGCCAGCAGTGAGCAGCTAATGGGGGCGCGTGAAAAACTGTTTTTT
TRBV27	-	TRBD2	TRBJ2-7	CASTRLAGYEQYF	TGTGCCAGCACCCGACTAGCGGGTTACGAGCAGTACTTC
TRBV4-1	-	TRBD1	TRBJ1-1	CASSQEQGAIAEAFF	TGCGCCAGCAGCCAAGAACAGGGGGCGATAGCTGAAGCTTTCTTT
TRBV6-5	-	-	TRBJ1-1	CASSAPDRNTEAFF	TGTGCCAGCAGTGCGCCGGACAGGAACACTGAAGCTTTCTTT
TRBV7-9	-	TRBD2	TRBJ2-7	CASSMGLAEQYF	TGTGCCAGCAGCATGGGACTAGCGGAGCAGTACTTC
TRBV30	-	-	TRBJ1-2	CAWSVLYGYTF	TGTGCCTGGAGCGTCCTATATGGCTACACCTTC